This T cell receptor (beta chain) is from a study of blood T cells in healthy people across ages. Study-level results: PBMCs were not sorted, which prevented a conclusive comparison of naive versus antigen-experienced cells. Underestimates were what the diversity estimates from one million T cells were considered to be.

The junction had 9 bases not matched to a gene; V was cut back by 11 bases and J by 3 bases. Per the germline V gene, CDR1 is MDHEN and CDR2 is SYDVKM. The CDR3 has 14 residues. Points on this clonotype: Its antigen is unidentified.

Using a J-beta primer mix together with a sample-barcoded 5' primer, a second PCR was run for roughly 6 to 12 cycles. TCRdb reprocessed the 5' RACE reads via MiXCR and lists one record per CDR3 protein. The data contain 1.5 million to 2 million distinct CDR3 sequences, 30% to 40% of them singletons. This clonotype was sampled from a woman aged 30 to 39 in good health. The rearrangement uses TRBV28 and TRBJ1-5; 8 bases are a match to TRBD1. The sequenced sample was blood. The CDR3, as DNA: TGTGCCGGCAACGGACAGGGAGTCAATCAGCCCCAGCATTTT. It translates to CAGNGQGVNQPQHF. Based on the CDR3 plus reference TRBV28 and TRBJ1-5, the full variable domain is DVKVTQSSRYLVKRTGEKVFLECVQDMDHENMFWYRQDPGLGLRLIYFSYDVKMKEKGDIPEGYSVSREKKERFSLILESASTNQTSMYLCAGNGQGVNQPQHFGDGTRLSIL.